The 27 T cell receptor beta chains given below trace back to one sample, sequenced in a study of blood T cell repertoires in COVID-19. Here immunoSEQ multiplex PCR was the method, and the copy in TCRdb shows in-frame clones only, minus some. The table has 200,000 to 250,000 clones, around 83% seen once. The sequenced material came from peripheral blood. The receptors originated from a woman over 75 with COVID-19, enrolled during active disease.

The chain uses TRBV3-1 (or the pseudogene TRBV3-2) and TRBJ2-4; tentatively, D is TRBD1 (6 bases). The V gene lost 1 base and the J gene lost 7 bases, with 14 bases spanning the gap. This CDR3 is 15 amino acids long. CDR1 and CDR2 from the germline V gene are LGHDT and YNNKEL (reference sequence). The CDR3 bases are TGTGCCAGCAGCCAAGGGCAGGGGCAGGGGAACATTCAGTACTTC. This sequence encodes CASSQGQGQGNIQYF.

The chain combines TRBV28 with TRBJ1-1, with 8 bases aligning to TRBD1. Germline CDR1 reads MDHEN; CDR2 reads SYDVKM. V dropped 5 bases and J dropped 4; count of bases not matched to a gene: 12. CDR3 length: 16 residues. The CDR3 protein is CASSAPPGQGSTEAFF. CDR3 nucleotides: TGTGCCAGCAGTGCACCCCCCGGACAGGGTTCCACTGAAGCTTTCTTT. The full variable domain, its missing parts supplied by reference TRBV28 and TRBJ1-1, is DVKVTQSSRYLVKRTGEKVFLECVQDMDHENMFWYRQDPGLGLRLIYFSYDVKMKEKGDIPEGYSVSREKKERFSLILESASTNQTSMYLCASSAPPGQGSTEAFFGQGTRLTVV.

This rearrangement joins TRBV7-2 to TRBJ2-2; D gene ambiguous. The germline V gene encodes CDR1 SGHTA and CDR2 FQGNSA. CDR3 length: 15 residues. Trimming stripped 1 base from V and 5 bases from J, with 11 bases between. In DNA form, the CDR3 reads TGTGCCAGCAGCTTAGAACGTACTGTTACCGGGGAGCTGTTTTTT. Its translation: CASSLERTVTGELFF.

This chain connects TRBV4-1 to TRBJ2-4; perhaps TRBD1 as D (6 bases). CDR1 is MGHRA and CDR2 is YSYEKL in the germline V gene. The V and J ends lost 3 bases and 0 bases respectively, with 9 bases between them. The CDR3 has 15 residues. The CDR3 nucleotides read TGCGCCAGCAGCCAGGCACAGGGAGCCAAAAACATTCAGTACTTC. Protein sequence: CASSQAQGAKNIQYF.

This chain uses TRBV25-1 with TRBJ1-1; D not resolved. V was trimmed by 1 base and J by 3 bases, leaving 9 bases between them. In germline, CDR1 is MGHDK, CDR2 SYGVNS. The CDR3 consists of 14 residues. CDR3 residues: CASSEFRGDTEAFF. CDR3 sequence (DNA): TGTGCCAGCAGTGAATTTCGGGGAGACACTGAAGCTTTCTTT.

The CDR3 loop reads CAWRTAGANVLTF. CDR3 in DNA: TGTGCCTGGAGGACAGCTGGGGCCAACGTCCTGACTTTC. The rearrangement joins TRBV30 to TRBJ2-6; D is possibly TRBD1 (5 bases). In germline, CDR1 is GTSNPN, CDR2 SVGIG (reference sequence). Deletions cut 3 bases from V and 2 bases from J, with 5 bases between. The CDR3 runs to 13 residues.

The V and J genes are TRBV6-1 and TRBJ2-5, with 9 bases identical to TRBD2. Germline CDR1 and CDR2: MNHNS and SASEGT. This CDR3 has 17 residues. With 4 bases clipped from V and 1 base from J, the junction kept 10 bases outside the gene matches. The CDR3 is CASSAAGGGGPQETQYF. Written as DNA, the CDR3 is TGTGCCAGCAGTGCCGCTGGCGGGGGGGGACCCCAAGAGACCCAGTACTTC.

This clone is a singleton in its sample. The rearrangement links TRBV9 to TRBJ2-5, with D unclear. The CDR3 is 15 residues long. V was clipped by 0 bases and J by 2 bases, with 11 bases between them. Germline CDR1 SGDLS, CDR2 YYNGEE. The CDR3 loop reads CASSVDSKQQETQYF. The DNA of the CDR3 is TGTGCCAGCAGCGTAGATTCGAAACAGCAAGAGACCCAGTACTTC.

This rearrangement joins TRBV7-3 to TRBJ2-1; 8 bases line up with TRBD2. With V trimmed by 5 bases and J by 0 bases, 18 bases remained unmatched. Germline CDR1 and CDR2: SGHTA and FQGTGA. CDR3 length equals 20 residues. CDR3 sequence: CASSPTGTSALLSSYNEQFF. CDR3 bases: TGTGCCAGCAGCCCTACCGGGACTAGTGCCCTATTGAGCTCCTACAATGAGCAGTTCTTC.

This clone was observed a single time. CDR3 sequence reads: CASSLTGAATNEKLFF. For the CDR3, the DNA is TGCGCCAGCAGCTTAACAGGGGCAGCAACTAATGAAAAACTGTTTTTT. V usage is TRBV5-1 and J usage is TRBJ1-4; TRBD1 agrees at 7 bases. The CDR3 is 16 residues long. The J segment lost 0 bases and the V segment lost 2 bases, leaving 4 bases of the junction unmatched. Germline V gives CDR1 SGHRS, CDR2 YFSETQ.

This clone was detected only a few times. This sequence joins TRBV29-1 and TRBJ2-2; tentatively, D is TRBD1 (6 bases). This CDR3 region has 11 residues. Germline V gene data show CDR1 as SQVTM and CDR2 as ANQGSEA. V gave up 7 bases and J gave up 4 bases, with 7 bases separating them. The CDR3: CSARGTGELFF. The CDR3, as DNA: TGCAGCGCCAGGGGCACCGGGGAGCTGTTTTTT.

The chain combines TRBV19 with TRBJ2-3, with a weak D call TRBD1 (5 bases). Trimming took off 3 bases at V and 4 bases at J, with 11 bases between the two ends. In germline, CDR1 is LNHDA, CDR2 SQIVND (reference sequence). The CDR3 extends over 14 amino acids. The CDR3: CASSMARGPDTQYF. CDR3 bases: TGTGCCAGTAGTATGGCTAGGGGCCCAGATACGCAGTATTTT.

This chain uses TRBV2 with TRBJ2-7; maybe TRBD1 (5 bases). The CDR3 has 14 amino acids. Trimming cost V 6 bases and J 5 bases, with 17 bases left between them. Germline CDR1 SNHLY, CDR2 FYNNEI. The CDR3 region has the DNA TGTGCCAGCAGCCCTGGACAAGTCTGGGACGAGCAGTACTTC. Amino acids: CASSPGQVWDEQYF.

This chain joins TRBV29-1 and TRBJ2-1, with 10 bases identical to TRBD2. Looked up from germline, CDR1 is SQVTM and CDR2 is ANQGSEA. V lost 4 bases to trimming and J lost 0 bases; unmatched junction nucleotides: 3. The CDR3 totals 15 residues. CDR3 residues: CSVGAGGSSYNEQFF. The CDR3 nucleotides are TGCAGCGTTGGAGCGGGAGGGAGCTCCTACAATGAGCAGTTCTTC.

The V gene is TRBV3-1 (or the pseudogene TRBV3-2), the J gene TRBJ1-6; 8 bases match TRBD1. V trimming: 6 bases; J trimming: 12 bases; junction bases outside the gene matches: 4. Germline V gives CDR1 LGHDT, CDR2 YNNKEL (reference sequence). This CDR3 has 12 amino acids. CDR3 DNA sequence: TGTGCCAGCAGGACAGGGGAGGGACCCCTCCACTTT. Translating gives CASRTGEGPLHF.

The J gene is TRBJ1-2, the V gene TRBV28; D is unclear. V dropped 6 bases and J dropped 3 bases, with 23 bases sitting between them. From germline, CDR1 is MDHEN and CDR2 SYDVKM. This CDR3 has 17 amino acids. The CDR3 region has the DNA TGTGCCAGCAGCTACCCCGATCAAGTTGCGCGGTACTATGGCTACACCTTC. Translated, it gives CASSYPDQVARYYGYTF.

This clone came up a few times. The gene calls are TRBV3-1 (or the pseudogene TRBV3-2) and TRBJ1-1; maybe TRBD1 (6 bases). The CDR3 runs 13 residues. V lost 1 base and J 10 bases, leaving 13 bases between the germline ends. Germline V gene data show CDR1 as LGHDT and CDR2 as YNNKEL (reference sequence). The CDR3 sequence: CASSQGSLGAAFF. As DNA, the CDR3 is TGTGCCAGCAGCCAAGGAAGTTTGGGGGCAGCTTTCTTT.

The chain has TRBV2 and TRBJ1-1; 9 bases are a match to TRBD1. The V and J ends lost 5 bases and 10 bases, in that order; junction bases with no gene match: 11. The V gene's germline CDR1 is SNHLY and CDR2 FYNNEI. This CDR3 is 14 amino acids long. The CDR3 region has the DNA TGTGCCAGCAGTCAACAGGGGGCGCCGGGTACAGCTTTCTTT. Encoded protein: CASSQQGAPGTAFF.

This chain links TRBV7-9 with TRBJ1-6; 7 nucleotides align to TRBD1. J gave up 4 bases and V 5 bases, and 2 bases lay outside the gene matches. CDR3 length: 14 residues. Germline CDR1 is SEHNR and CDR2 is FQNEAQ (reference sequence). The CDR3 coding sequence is TGTGCCAGCAGCCAACAGGGGTATAATTCACCCCTCCACTTT. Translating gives CASSQQGYNSPLHF.

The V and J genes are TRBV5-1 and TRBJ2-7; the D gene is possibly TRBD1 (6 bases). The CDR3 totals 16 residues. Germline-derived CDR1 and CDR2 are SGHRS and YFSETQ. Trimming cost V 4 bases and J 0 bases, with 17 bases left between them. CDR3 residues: CASSPPTGPNSYEQYF. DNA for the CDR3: TGCGCCAGCAGCCCCCCGACAGGACCCAACTCCTACGAGCAGTACTTC. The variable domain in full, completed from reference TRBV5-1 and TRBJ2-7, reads KAGVTQTPRYLIKTRGQQVTLSCSPISGHRSVSWYQQTPGQGLQFLFEYFSETQRNKGNFPGRFSGRQFSNSRSEMNVSTLELGDSALYLCASSPPTGPNSYEQYFGPGTRLTVT.

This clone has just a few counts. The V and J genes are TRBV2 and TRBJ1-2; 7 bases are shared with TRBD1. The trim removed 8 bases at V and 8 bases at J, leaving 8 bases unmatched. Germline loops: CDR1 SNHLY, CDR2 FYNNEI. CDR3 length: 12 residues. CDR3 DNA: TGTGCCAGCGCGCAGGGGGACGGGGGCTACACCTTC. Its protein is CASAQGDGGYTF.

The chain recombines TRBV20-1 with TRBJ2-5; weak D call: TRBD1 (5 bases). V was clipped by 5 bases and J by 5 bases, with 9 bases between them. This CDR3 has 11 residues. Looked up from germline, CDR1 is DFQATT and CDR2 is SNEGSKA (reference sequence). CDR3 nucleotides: TGCAGTGCTCGCCAGGGTGAGACCCAGTACTTC. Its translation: CSARQGETQYF.

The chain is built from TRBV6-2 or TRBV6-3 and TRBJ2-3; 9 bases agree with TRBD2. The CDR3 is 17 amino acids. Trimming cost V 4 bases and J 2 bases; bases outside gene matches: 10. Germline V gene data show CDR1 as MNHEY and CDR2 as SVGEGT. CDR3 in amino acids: CASSFSSTSGYTDTQYF. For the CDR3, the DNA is TGTGCCAGCAGTTTCTCCTCGACTAGCGGATACACAGATACGCAGTATTTT.

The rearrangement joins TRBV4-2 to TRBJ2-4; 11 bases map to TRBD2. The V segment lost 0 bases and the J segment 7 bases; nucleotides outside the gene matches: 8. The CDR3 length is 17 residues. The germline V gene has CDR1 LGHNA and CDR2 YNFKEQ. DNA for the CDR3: TGTGCCAGCAGCCAAGAGGGTAGCGGGGGGGCAAGTAACATTCAGTACTTC. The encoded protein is CASSQEGSGGASNIQYF.

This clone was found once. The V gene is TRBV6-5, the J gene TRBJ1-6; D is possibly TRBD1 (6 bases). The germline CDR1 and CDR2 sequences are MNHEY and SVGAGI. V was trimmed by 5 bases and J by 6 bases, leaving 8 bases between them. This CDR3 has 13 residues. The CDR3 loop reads CASSQGTNSPLHF. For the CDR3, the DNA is TGTGCCAGCAGTCAGGGGACTAATTCACCCCTCCACTTT.

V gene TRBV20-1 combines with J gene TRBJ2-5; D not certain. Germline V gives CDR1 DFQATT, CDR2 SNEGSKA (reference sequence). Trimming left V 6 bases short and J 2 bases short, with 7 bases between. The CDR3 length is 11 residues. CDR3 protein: CSAHKQETQYF. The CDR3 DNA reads TGCAGTGCACATAAGCAAGAGACCCAGTACTTC.

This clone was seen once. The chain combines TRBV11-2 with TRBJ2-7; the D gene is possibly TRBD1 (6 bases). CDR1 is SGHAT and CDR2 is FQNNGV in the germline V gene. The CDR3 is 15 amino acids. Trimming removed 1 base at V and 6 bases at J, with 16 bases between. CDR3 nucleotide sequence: TGTGCCAGCAGCTTAGTGCAGGGGCGACGGCCCGAGCAGTACTTC. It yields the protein CASSLVQGRRPEQYF.